These 15 T cell receptor beta chains share one sample of origin, sequenced in a study of T cell responses to AZD1222 COVID-19 vaccine. This table comes from immunoSEQ multiplex PCR, and its TCRdb copy is limited to in-frame clones, with some not included. The sample lists 80,000 to 90,000 clones; about 91% were seen once. Sequencing used peripheral blood, obtained on day 0 of AZD1222 vaccination. The receptors derive from an adult in good health.

The chain recombines TRBV15 with TRBJ1-4, with 8 bases aligning to TRBD1. The CDR3 is made up of 19 amino acids. Germline trimming cut 3 bases from V and 5 bases from J; bases unmatched to any gene: 17. CDR1 is LNHNV, CDR2 YYDKDF, per germline (reference sequence). The CDR3 DNA is TGTGCCACCAGCAGGGTCTTACCGGACAGGGTCAACTCAAATGAAAAACTGTTTTTT. Translation gives CATSRVLPDRVNSNEKLFF.

The chain has TRBV6-1 and TRBJ2-7; no definite D call. The ends were cut back, 1 base at V and 3 bases at J, with 4 bases in the middle. The CDR3 covers 12 residues. The germline V gene has CDR1 MNHNS and CDR2 SASEGT. CDR3 residues: CASSEGLYEQYF. CDR3 bases: TGTGCCAGCAGTGAAGGACTCTACGAGCAGTACTTC.

This chain connects TRBV28 to TRBJ2-1, with 8 positions matching TRBD1. V lost 3 bases to trimming and J lost 9 bases; unmatched junction nucleotides: 10. CDR1 and CDR2 (germline): MDHEN, SYDVKM. This CDR3 contains 15 residues. The CDR3 loop is CASSFRGQGRGEQFF. For the CDR3, the DNA is TGTGCCAGCAGTTTTCGAGGACAGGGTCGAGGTGAGCAGTTCTTC.

The chain couples TRBV11-1 to TRBJ2-7; 7 nucleotides agree with TRBD1. This CDR3 is built from 13 residues. J was trimmed by 4 bases and V by 5 bases; bases with no gene match: 5. Germline values: CDR1 SGHAT, CDR2 FQDESV (reference sequence). CDR3 protein: CASSRATGYEQYF. The CDR3 nucleotides are TGTGCCAGCAGCCGGGCGACAGGGTACGAGCAGTACTTC.

This chain uses TRBV2 with TRBJ2-1, with D tentatively TRBD1 (5 bases). The CDR3 is 13 amino acids. Per germline, CDR1 SNHLY and CDR2 FYNNEI. The CDR3 loop is CALGQYIRNEQFF. CDR3 coding DNA: TGTGCACTGGGGCAGTATATTCGGAATGAGCAGTTCTTC.

This chain links TRBV9 with TRBJ2-3; the D gene is possibly TRBD1 (6 bases). The CDR3 extends over 16 amino acids. V gave up 2 bases and J gave up 3 bases, with 16 bases separating them. Germline values: CDR1 SGDLS, CDR2 YYNGEE. This CDR3 reads CASSVGRGGRTDTQYF. CDR3 nucleotides: TGTGCCAGCAGCGTGGGGCGTGGGGGCCGAACAGATACGCAGTATTTT.

CDR3 sequence (DNA): TGTGCCAGCAGCCAAGCGAAGGGGATCTATAGCAATCAGCCCCAGCATTTT. Residues: CASSQAKGIYSNQPQHF. The chain couples TRBV3-1 (or the pseudogene TRBV3-2) to TRBJ1-5; perhaps TRBD1 as D (5 bases). Germline CDR1 reads LGHDT; CDR2 reads YNNKEL (reference sequence). V was clipped by 1 base and J by 0 bases, with 13 bases between them. This CDR3 is built from 17 residues.

The chain combines TRBV11-2 with TRBJ2-5; TRBD1 aligns across 9 bases. With V trimmed by 6 bases and J by 5 bases, 7 bases remained unmatched. The CDR3 is made up of 14 amino acids. Per germline, CDR1 SGHAT and CDR2 FQNNGV. CDR3 bases: TGTGCCAGCAGGGTGGGACAGGGTATGGAGACCCAGTACTTC. It is translated as CASRVGQGMETQYF.

V is TRBV28 and J is TRBJ2-7; 11 bases fit TRBD1. The germline V gene has CDR1 MDHEN and CDR2 SYDVKM. The CDR3 is 15 residues long. The V segment lost 5 bases and the J segment 4 bases; nucleotides outside the gene matches: 7. The CDR3 loop reads CASSPHGTGGYEQYF. The CDR3 region has the DNA TGTGCCAGCAGTCCCCACGGGACAGGGGGTTACGAGCAGTACTTC.

This chain connects TRBV28 to TRBJ2-2; TRBD1 agrees at 8 bases. V gave up 6 bases and J gave up 3 bases; unmatched junction bases: 9. CDR1 and CDR2 (germline): MDHEN, SYDVKM. CDR3 length equals 16 residues. CDR3 amino acids: CASRPRQGRDTGELFF. DNA for the CDR3: TGTGCCAGCAGGCCCCGACAGGGGCGGGACACCGGGGAGCTGTTTTTT.

In this sample, this clone turned up once. This chain joins TRBV4-3 and TRBJ2-1; the D gene is possibly TRBD2 (6 bases). The length of the CDR3 is 14 residues. CDR1 and CDR2 from the germline V gene are LGHNA and YSLEER. Trimming removed 4 bases at V and 3 bases at J, with 10 bases between. The CDR3 DNA follows: TGCGCCAGCAGCCTCGGGAGCTTCTACAATGAGCAGTTCTTC. Translating gives CASSLGSFYNEQFF.

The V gene is TRBV15, the J gene TRBJ2-7; TRBD1 matches at 9 bases. V lost 3 bases to trimming and J lost 6 bases; unmatched junction nucleotides: 18. CDR1 and CDR2 (germline): LNHNV, YYDKDF (reference sequence). CDR3 size: 18 residues. As DNA, the CDR3 is TGTGCCACCAGCAGGGGCCGCTTACAGGGGGCGCAGGGTAGCGAGCAGTACTTC. Encoded protein: CATSRGRLQGAQGSEQYF.

The V call is TRBV9, the J call TRBJ2-1; 10 bases align to TRBD1. The CDR3 contains 15 residues. Trimming took 4 bases from V and 6 from J; bases not matched to a gene: 7. In germline, CDR1 is SGDLS, CDR2 YYNGEE. CDR3 bases: TGTGCCAGCAGCCCTACAGACAGGGGGCCCAATGAGCAGTTCTTC. Its protein is CASSPTDRGPNEQFF.

The count of this clone is one. The rearrangement joins TRBV28 to TRBJ2-7, with TRBD1 matching over 8 bases. V lost 4 bases and J lost 0; bases outside the gene matches: 5. Looked up from germline, CDR1 is MDHEN and CDR2 is SYDVKM. This CDR3 comprises 15 residues. The CDR3 DNA sequence: TGTGCCAGCAGTTCCTCAGGGGGCGGCTCCTACGAGCAGTACTTC. Its protein product is CASSSSGGGSYEQYF.

The rearrangement uses TRBV28 and TRBJ2-7; 7 bases are a match to TRBD2. CDR1 is MDHEN, CDR2 SYDVKM, per germline. The CDR3 is 14 amino acids. The trim removed 6 bases at V and 3 bases at J, leaving 8 bases unmatched. The CDR3 loop reads CASSSPAGNYEQYF. The DNA of the CDR3 is TGTGCCAGCAGCTCCCCAGCGGGGAACTACGAGCAGTACTTC.